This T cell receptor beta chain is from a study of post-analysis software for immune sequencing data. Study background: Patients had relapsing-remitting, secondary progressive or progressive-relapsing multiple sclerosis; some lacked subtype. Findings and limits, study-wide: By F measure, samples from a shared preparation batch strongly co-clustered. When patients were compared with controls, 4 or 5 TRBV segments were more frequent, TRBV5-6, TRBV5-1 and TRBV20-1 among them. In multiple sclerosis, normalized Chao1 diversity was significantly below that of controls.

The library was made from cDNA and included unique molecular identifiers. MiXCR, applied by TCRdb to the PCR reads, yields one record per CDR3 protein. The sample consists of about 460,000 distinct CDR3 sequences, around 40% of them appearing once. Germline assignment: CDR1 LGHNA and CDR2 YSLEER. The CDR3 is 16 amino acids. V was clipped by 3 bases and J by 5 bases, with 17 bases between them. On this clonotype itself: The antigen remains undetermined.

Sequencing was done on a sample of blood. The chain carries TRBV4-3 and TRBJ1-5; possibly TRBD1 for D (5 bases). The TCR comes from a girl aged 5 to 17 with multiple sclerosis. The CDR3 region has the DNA TGCGCCAGCAGCCAGAACAACCGGGACCTCCATCAGCCCCAGCATTTT. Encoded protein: CASSQNNRDLHQPQHF.